This T cell receptor (beta chain) was identified in a study of T cell changes during pregnancy in multiple sclerosis. Here immunoSEQ multiplex PCR was the method, and the copy in TCRdb shows in-frame clones only, minus some. The sample holds tens of thousands of clones, 90% seen once. Germline V lookup: CDR1 SGHDT, CDR2 YYEEEE. V lost 0 bases to trimming and J lost 6 bases; unmatched junction nucleotides: 4. The length of the CDR3 is 14 residues. Here the sequenced sample was CD4+ T cells from peripheral blood mononuclear cells, taken in the second trimester of pregnancy. This TCR was sampled from a female donor with multiple sclerosis, enrolled in a pregnancy study. V and J are TRBV5-6 and TRBJ2-5; 8 nucleotides match TRBD1. This CDR3 reads CASSLVTGEKTQYF. The CDR3 DNA follows: TGTGCCAGCAGCTTGGTGACAGGGGAAAAGACCCAGTACTTC.